This section outlines one T cell receptor beta chain sequence together with its context. Its antigen has not been determined. No qualities accompany the bases; no much larger clone lies one base away. RNA was extracted using the RNeasy kit, and roughly 0.5 to 1 microgram was reverse transcribed with random hexamers. The immunoSEQ multiplex PCR assay, covering 54 Vbeta and 13 Jbeta segments, was used to amplify TCR beta CDR3 regions. Bias from PCR amplification was corrected by using a synthetic template baseline for primer optimization and for computational correction. Per the original workflow: Reads were annotated to V, D and J genes per IMGT and analyzed with immunoSEQ Analyzer, keeping only productive sequences. Clonality was calculated as one minus the Shannon entropy normalized by log2 of the number of productive unique sequences. Public and private clones were assessed among the 100 most prevalent clones of each patient and control. Clones were defined as Susac-specific when absent from the healthy and MS cohorts, from about 970 published viral clones and from other ImmuneACCESS disease sequences. The raw public data were reprocessed by TCRdb itself: fastp quality trimming at Q25, MiXCR clonotype calling, in-frame beta chains only. Each entry merges the rows of one CDR3 protein and shows their most common DNA and genes. The V and J calls and clone size are TCRdb's, not the authors'. The sample data list 200,000 to 300,000 distinct CDR3 sequences, and around 93% of these were observed just once. The biggest ten clones account for approximately 0.072% of the sample.

Peripheral blood CD8+ and CD4+ T cells from healthy donors, Susac syndrome patients and multiple sclerosis patients were profiled using high-throughput TCR beta sequencing. Multiple sclerosis controls were treatment-naive patients with stable or active relapsing-remitting disease fulfilling revised McDonald criteria. CD8+ TEMRA cells were enriched by FACS, while bulk CD8+ and CD4+ T cells were purified by magnetic negative isolation. Blood was collected in EDTA tubes and processed within 24 hours, with PBMCs isolated through density gradient centrifugation. PBMCs intended for TCR sequencing were cryopreserved in liquid nitrogen and thawed later in a water bath at 37 degrees C. The sorted or isolated CD4+, CD8+ and CD8+ TEMRA cells reached a purity of at least 90%. This sample is drawn from a study of CD8 T cells in Susac syndrome (dated by TCRdb to between 2018 and 2020). At the level of the whole study: The study used repertoire sequencing to test whether antigen drove CD8+ T cell activation and differentiation in Susac syndrome. Study-wide findings and limitations: The number of individuals in the TCR sequencing and HLA analysis was acknowledged as relatively small.

The TCR comes from a human donor with multiple sclerosis. Sequenced sample: CD4+ T cells from PBMCs.

The CDR3 is CASSSGFDTGELFF. In nucleotides, the sequence is TGTGCCAGCAGTTCCGGGTTTGACACCGGGGAGCTGTTTTTT. The sequence is built from TRBV12-3 or TRBV12-4 and TRBJ2-2, with the D gene uncertain. At the junction V is shortened by 4 bases and J by 3 bases, with 9 bases in between. CDR3 length: 14 amino acids, cysteine to phenylalanine. Only CDR3 DNA is held: 42 bases, read in frame from base 1.